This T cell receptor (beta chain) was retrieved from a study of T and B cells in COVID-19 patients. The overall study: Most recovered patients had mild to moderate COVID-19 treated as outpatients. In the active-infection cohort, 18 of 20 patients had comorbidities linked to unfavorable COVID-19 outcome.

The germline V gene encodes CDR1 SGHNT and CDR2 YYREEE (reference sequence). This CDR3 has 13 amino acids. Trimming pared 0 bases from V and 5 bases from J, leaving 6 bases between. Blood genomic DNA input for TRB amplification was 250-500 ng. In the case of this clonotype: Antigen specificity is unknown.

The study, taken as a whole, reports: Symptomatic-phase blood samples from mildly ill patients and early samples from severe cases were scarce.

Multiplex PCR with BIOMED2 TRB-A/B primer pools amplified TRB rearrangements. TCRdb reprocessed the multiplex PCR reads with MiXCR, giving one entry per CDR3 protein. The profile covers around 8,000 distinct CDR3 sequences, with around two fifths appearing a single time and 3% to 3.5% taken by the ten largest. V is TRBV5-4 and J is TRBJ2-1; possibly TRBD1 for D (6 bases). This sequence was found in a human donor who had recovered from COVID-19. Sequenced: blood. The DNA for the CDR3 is TGTGCCAGCAGCTTGGCAGGGGACAATGAGCAGTTCTTC. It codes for CASSLAGDNEQFF. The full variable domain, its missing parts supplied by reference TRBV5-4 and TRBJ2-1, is ETGVTQSPTHLIKTRGQQVTLRCSSQSGHNTVSWYQQALGQGPQFIFQYYREEENGRGNFPPRFSGLQFPNYSSELNVNALELDDSALYLCASSLAGDNEQFFGPGTRLTVL.